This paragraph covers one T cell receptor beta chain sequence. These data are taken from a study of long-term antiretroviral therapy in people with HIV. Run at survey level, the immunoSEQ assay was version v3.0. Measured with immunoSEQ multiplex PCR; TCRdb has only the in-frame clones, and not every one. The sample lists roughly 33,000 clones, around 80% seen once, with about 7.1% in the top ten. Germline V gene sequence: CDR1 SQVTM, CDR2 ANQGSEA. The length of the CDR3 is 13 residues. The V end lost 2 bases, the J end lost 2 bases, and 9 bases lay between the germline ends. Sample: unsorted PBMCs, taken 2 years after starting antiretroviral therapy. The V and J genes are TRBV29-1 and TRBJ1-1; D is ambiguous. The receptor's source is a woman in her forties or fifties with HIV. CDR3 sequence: CSVEPPLNTEAFF. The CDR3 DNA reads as TGCAGCGTTGAACCCCCGCTCAACACTGAAGCTTTCTTT. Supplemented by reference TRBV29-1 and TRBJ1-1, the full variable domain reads SAVISQKPSRDICQRGTSLTIQCQVDSQVTMMFWYRQQPGQSLTLIATANQGSEATYESGFVIDKFPISRPNLTFSTLTVSNMSPEDSSIYLCSVEPPLNTEAFFGQGTRLTVV.